Shown below are 31 T cell receptor beta chains from a single sample sequenced in a study of tumor-infiltrating lymphocytes in primary liver carcinoma (TCRdb year 2017). Total RNA and DNA were co-extracted from roughly 20-30 mg of bulk tissue with the AllPrep DNA/RNA mini kit, without cell sorting. Sequenced on an Illumina HiSeq 2500. Starting from approximately 460 ng total RNA, TCRbeta-specific cDNA was produced by reverse transcription with a constant-region primer and ProtoScript II reverse transcriptase. The TCRbeta libraries were prepared through three rounds of nested multiplex PCR following a slightly modified ARM-PCR procedure. The first two PCR rounds used multiplex TRBV1-TRBV30 forward primers with a Cbeta reverse primer, each for about 11 cycles. The public reads were reanalyzed by TCRdb: fastp trimming at Q25, MiXCR alignment, in-frame beta chains only. Each entry is one CDR3 protein sequence, shown with its most common DNA and genes. The sample data list 100,000 to 150,000 distinct CDR3 sequences, and around 60% of these were observed just once. The ten most abundant clones make up around 8.2% of the sample.

The sequenced sample consisted of liver tumor tissue from sampling region 3. Sample cell subset or site, as interpreted from the label and publication: tumor region T3, left-lateral pole. The source is a woman aged 55-70 years with primary liver carcinoma and hepatitis B virus infection.

This clonotype was detected ten times or more. The V gene is TRBV7-8, the J gene TRBJ2-1; D possibly corresponds to TRBD1 (5 bases). Germline lookup yields CDR1 SGHVS and CDR2 FQNEAQ. This CDR3 comprises 18 residues. V was pared by 2 bases and J by 1 base, with 18 bases between. The CDR3 DNA reads as TGTGCCAGCAGCTTAAACTCCCGCGGCAGGGCTTCCTACAATGAGCAGTTCTTC. This translates into CASSLNSRGRASYNEQFF.

This chain links TRBV24-1 with TRBJ2-3; 9 bases are a match to TRBD2. With 7 bases clipped from V and 3 bases from J, the junction kept 1 base outside the gene matches. The CDR3 totals 13 residues. The germline gives CDR1 KGHDR, CDR2 SFDVKD. The CDR3 here is CATRREGTDTQYF. For the CDR3, the DNA is TGTGCCACCAGGCGGGAGGGAACAGATACGCAGTATTTT.

V usage is TRBV11-2 and J usage is TRBJ2-1, with 8 bases identical to TRBD2. CDR3 length equals 16 residues. With V trimmed by 5 bases and J by 1 base, 7 bases remained unmatched. CDR1 and CDR2 (germline): SGHAT, FQNNGV. CDR3 amino acids: CASSPRLAGSYNEQFF. The CDR3 nucleotides read TGTGCCAGCAGCCCTCGCCTAGCGGGTTCCTACAATGAGCAGTTCTTC.

In the case of this clonotype: The junction shows a germline mismatch at one end, possibly a read error. The rearrangement uses TRBV29-1 and TRBJ2-1; D is possibly TRBD1 or TRBD2 (5 bases each). The CDR3 is 13 amino acids. In germline, CDR1 is SQVTM, CDR2 ANQGSEA. The CDR3 DNA sequence: TGTAGCGTTGGGGGACCGTCCTCGGATGAGCAGTTCTTC. It yields the protein CSVGGPSSDEQFF.

This chain connects TRBV5-6 to TRBJ2-3; D might be TRBD1 or TRBD2, each matching 5 bases. This CDR3 contains 18 residues. The V end was cut by 5 bases, the J end by 10 bases, with 32 bases between. Germline assignment: CDR1 SGHDT and CDR2 YYEEEE. CDR3 sequence: CASRQGPRYSGQRDAQYF. As DNA, the CDR3 is TGTGCCAGCAGGCAGGGACCGCGCTATAGTGGCCAACGGGATGCGCAGTATTTT.

To note about this clonotype: A much larger clone lies a single base off, so this may be a read error. The chain has TRBV5-5 and TRBJ2-7; D gene unclear. This CDR3 is built from 15 residues. Looked up from germline, CDR1 is SGHKS and CDR2 is YYEKEE (reference sequence). The V end was cut by 2 bases, the J end by 2 bases, with 14 bases between. CDR3 in DNA: TGTGCCAGCAGCTTAGAAGAGAAGTACCCCTACGAGCAGTACTTC. Translating it yields CASSLEEKYPYEQYF.

The chain combines TRBV6-6 with TRBJ1-2; D is unresolved. CDR1 and CDR2 (germline): MNHNY, SVGAGI (reference sequence). This CDR3 region has 12 residues. CDR3 DNA: TGTGTCATCGCAGGTGTCGGGAATGGCTACACCTTC. Protein product: CVIAGVGNGYTF.

In this sample, this clonotype turned up many times. The chain combines TRBV7-8 with TRBJ1-4; 10 nucleotides line up with TRBD1. CDR3 length: 17 amino acids. V lost 4 bases to trimming and J lost 8 bases; unmatched junction nucleotides: 13. Germline V CDR1 and CDR2: SGHVS, FQNEAQ. CDR3 nucleotide sequence: TGTGCCAGCAGCTCCGGGACAGGGGATCTGAGGGCCGAAAAACTGTTTTTT. The encoded protein is CASSSGTGDLRAEKLFF.

Note on this clonotype: At one end the junction does not follow the germline gene, possibly because of a read error. The chain employs TRBV29-1 and TRBJ1-1, with D unresolved. The germline V gene has CDR1 SQVTM and CDR2 ANQGSEA. The length of the CDR3 is 13 residues. Written as DNA, the CDR3 is TGCAGCGTTGTTTTCTCCATGAACGCTGAGGCTTTCTTT. It translates to CSVVFSMNAEAFF. The full variable domain, rest sourced from reference TRBV29-1 and TRBJ1-1, is SAVISQKPSRDICQRGTSLTIQCQVDSQVTMMFWYRQQPGQSLTLIATANQGSEATYESGFVIDKFPISRPNLTFSTLTVSNMSPEDSSIYLCSVVFSMNAEAFFGQGTRLTVV.

The sample holds a few counts of this clonotype. This sequence joins TRBV5-8 and TRBJ2-5, with 7 bases matching TRBD1. V dropped 4 bases and J dropped 3; count of bases not matched to a gene: 12. In germline, CDR1 is SGHTS, CDR2 YDEGEE. The CDR3 runs to 16 residues. The CDR3 DNA is TGTGCCAGCAGCACAGACTTTCGGGACAGAAAAGAGACCCAGTACTTC. Translating it yields CASSTDFRDRKETQYF.

This clonotype was seen repeatedly, ten times or more. The CDR3 reads CASSRGQGVRSNQPQHF. CDR3 nucleotide sequence: TGTGCCAGCAGTAGGGGACAGGGAGTTAGGAGCAATCAGCCCCAGCATTTT. This sequence joins TRBV6-6 and TRBJ1-5, with TRBD1 identical over 9 bases. The CDR3 spans 17 residues. Germline V lookup: CDR1 MNHNY, CDR2 SVGAGI (reference sequence). The ends lost 5 bases at V and 1 base at J; junction bases unmatched: 9.

Comments on this clonotype: The junction departs from the called germline gene at one end, perhaps through a read error. The J gene is TRBJ2-4, the V gene TRBV11-2, with 12 bases that match TRBD2. CDR1 is SGHAT and CDR2 is FQNNGV in the germline V gene. The CDR3 length is 19 residues. CDR3 sequence reads: CASSPRLAGGPLIKNIRYF. The CDR3 DNA reads as TGTGCCAGCAGCCCTCGGCTAGCGGGAGGGCCTCTGATCAAAAACATTCGGTACTTC.

About this clonotype itself: Compared with germline, one end of the junction differs, possibly owing to a read error. The chain employs TRBV4-2 and TRBJ1-3; no clear D. The CDR3 runs to 14 residues. CDR1 and CDR2 from the germline V gene are LGHNA and YNFKEQ. The CDR3 is CASSKEEPGNTIYF. The CDR3 DNA is TGTGCCAGCAGCAAAGAGGAGCCTGGGAACACCATATATTTT.

As for this clonotype: A read error may account for a junction end that differs from germline. The CDR3 loop reads CGSSLEFPWAAQQYF. The CDR3 bases are TGTGGCAGCAGCTTAGAATTCCCCTGGGCGGCACAGCAGTACTTC. The rearrangement uses TRBV11-2 and TRBJ2-7, with D unclear. Germline CDR1 and CDR2: SGHAT and FQNNGV. The CDR3 totals 15 residues.

This chain links TRBV7-9 with TRBJ2-7; 9 bases line up with TRBD1. This CDR3 comprises 15 residues. J gave up 5 bases and V 5 bases, and 10 bases lay outside the gene matches. Germline CDR1 and CDR2: SEHNR and FQNEAQ (reference sequence). CDR3 region: CASSLPGTGLNEQYF. The CDR3 DNA follows: TGTGCCAGCAGCCTTCCCGGGACAGGGCTCAACGAGCAGTACTTC.

In this sample, this clonotype turned up many times. V usage is TRBV20-1 and J usage is TRBJ2-1, with 8 positions matching TRBD2. J was trimmed by 7 bases and V by 3 bases; bases with no gene match: 8. Germline V gives CDR1 DFQATT, CDR2 SNEGSKA (reference sequence). The CDR3 has 14 amino acids. CDR3 loop: CSARSGRARNEQFF. The CDR3 DNA reads TGCAGTGCTAGGTCCGGGAGGGCCAGGAATGAGCAGTTCTTC.

The chain links TRBV6-5 to TRBJ1-5, with a possible D match to TRBD1 (5 bases). This CDR3 comprises 13 residues. The germline V gene encodes CDR1 MNHEY and CDR2 SVGAGI. CDR3 region: CVGSYAGGQPQHF. The CDR3 nucleotides read TGTGTCGGCAGTTACGCGGGGGGTCAGCCCCAGCATTTT.

This clonotype was observed a handful of times. The chain carries TRBV7-9 and TRBJ2-5, with a tentative D call TRBD2 (7 bases). V was pared by 5 bases and J by 5 bases, with 15 bases between. CDR1 and CDR2 from the germline V gene are SEHNR and FQNEAQ (reference sequence). This CDR3 region has 14 residues. As DNA, the CDR3 is TGTGCCAGCAGCCCTGGGGGGGCTCGGGAGACCCAGTACTTC. This translates into CASSPGGARETQYF.

This clonotype came up a few times. The chain couples TRBV11-2 to TRBJ2-7, with 15 bases aligning to TRBD2. J lost 4 bases, V lost 2 bases, and 9 bases had no gene match. The CDR3 is 18 residues long. The germline V gene encodes CDR1 SGHAT and CDR2 FQNNGV. The CDR3 loop reads CASSLSVGLAGGGYEQYF. As DNA, the CDR3 is TGTGCCAGCAGCTTATCCGTTGGACTAGCGGGAGGGGGGTACGAGCAGTACTTC.

This clonotype has a handful of counts. A much larger clone differs from this one at a single base, so this may be a read error. This chain uses TRBV12-3 or TRBV12-4 with TRBJ2-7; 8 nucleotides align to TRBD2. This CDR3 has 13 residues. The CDR3 region is CASSFGGGDERYF. The CDR3 nucleotides read TGTGCCAGCAGCTTCGGGGGGGGCGACGAGCGGTACTTC.

In regard to this clonotype: Mismatch with germline at one junction end may stem from a read error. The V and J genes are TRBV5-6 and TRBJ2-3; possibly TRBD2 for D (5 bases). Germline V gene sequence: CDR1 SGHDT, CDR2 YYEEEE. The CDR3 contains 16 residues. DNA for the CDR3: TGTACCAGCAGCCTGTTAGGCACCTCTAGCACGGATACGCAGTATTTT. This sequence encodes CTSSLLGTSSTDTQYF. Full variable domain (outside the CDR3, taken from reference TRBV5-6 and TRBJ2-3): DAGVTQSPTHLIKTRGQQVTLRCSPKSGHDTVSWYQQALGQGPQFIFQYYEEEERQRGNFPDRFSGHQFPNYSSELNVNALLLGDSALYLCTSSLLGTSSTDTQYFGPGTRLTVL.

As concerns this clonotype: The germline gene is not matched at one end of the junction; a read error may be the cause. The V call is TRBV6-5, the J call TRBJ2-5, with D possibly matching TRBD2 (6 bases). There are 14 residues in the CDR3. In germline, CDR1 is MNHEY, CDR2 SVGAGI. The CDR3, as DNA: TGTGCCAGCTGCCGACTGGGGGGAGAGGAGACCCTGTACTTC. Protein sequence: CASCRLGGEETLYF.

This clonotype came up many times. At one end the junction does not follow the germline gene, possibly because of a read error. The V call is TRBV12-3 or TRBV12-4, the J call TRBJ2-3, with a tentative D call TRBD2 (5 bases). The CDR3 has 12 residues. CDR3 coding DNA: TGTGCCAGCAGAATACCCCCCGGGGAGACGGCGTTT. Protein sequence: CASRIPPGETAF.

A single count supports this clonotype. Mismatch with germline at one junction end may stem from a read error. This chain uses TRBV11-2 with TRBJ2-7; D gene ambiguous. From germline, CDR1 is SGHAT and CDR2 FQNNGV. The CDR3 consists of 14 residues. The CDR3 loop is CASSPRADSYKQYF. Written as DNA, the CDR3 is TGTGCCAGCAGCCCCCGGGCAGATTCCTACAAGCAGTACTTC.

In its sample, this clonotype was seen a few times. This may arise from a read error, as a much more abundant clone is one base away. The CDR3 nucleotides read TGTGCCGGCAGTTCCACTAAGGCCGAGCAGTACTTC. Translating gives CAGSSTKAEQYF. The chain carries TRBV12-3 or TRBV12-4 and TRBJ2-7, with D hard to call. CDR3 length: 12 amino acids.

Turning to this clonotype: Relative to the germline gene, one junction end is altered; a read error may explain this. The rearrangement uses TRBV28 and TRBJ2-1; D not certain. The length of the CDR3 is 17 residues. From germline, CDR1 is MDHEN and CDR2 SYDVKM. CDR3 residues: CASSLGPEWETYNEQFF. The CDR3 nucleotides are TGTGCGAGCAGTTTGGGCCCGGAGTGGGAAACCTACAATGAGCAGTTCTTC.

V gene TRBV4-2 combines with J gene TRBJ1-5; no definite D call. CDR1 and CDR2 from the germline V gene are LGHNA and YNFKEQ. V shed 1 base and J shed 3 bases, with 16 bases lying between them. The CDR3 is made up of 17 amino acids. The CDR3 is CASSQGATAIFNQPQHF. CDR3 coding DNA: TGTGCCAGCAGCCAAGGGGCGACCGCCATTTTCAATCAGCCCCAGCATTTT.

With regard to this clonotype: The junction shows a germline mismatch at one end, possibly a read error. V usage is TRBV11-2 and J usage is TRBJ2-1, with a possible D match to TRBD2 (5 bases). The CDR3 contains 17 residues. Germline V gives CDR1 SGHAT, CDR2 FQNNGV. CDR3 region: CDSCLLSGQGINNEQFF. CDR3 nucleotides: TGTGACAGCTGCTTACTGAGCGGCCAAGGGATCAACAATGAGCAGTTCTTC.

Remarks on this clonotype: Possible read error: a much larger clone is one base away. The V and J genes are TRBV7-9 and TRBJ2-5; TRBD2 matches at 10 bases. Looked up from germline, CDR1 is SEHNR and CDR2 is FQNEAQ (reference sequence). V lost 4 bases, J lost 4 bases, and 6 bases stayed unmatched. The CDR3 contains 15 residues. The CDR3 spells CASSCVAGGRETQYF. CDR3 coding DNA: TGTGCCAGCAGCTGCGTAGCGGGAGGACGAGAGACCCAGTACTTC.

The sample holds one count of this clonotype. This may stem from a read error, because a much larger clone lies one nucleotide away. The chain carries TRBV7-8 and TRBJ2-7; a weak D match, TRBD1 (7 bases). The germline V gene encodes CDR1 SGHVS and CDR2 FQNEAQ. Trimming pared 1 base from V and 5 bases from J, leaving 12 bases between. CDR3 length: 14 amino acids. The CDR3, as DNA: TGTGCCAGCAGCTTAGTGGACAGGACTAACGAGCAGTACTTC. Protein sequence: CASSLVDRTNEQYF. Drawing the rest from reference TRBV7-8 and TRBJ2-7, the complete variable domain is GAGVSQSPRYKVAKRGQDVALRCDPISGHVSLFWYQQALGQGPEFLTYFQNEAQLDKSGLPSDRFFAERPEGSVSTLKIQRTQQEDSAVYLCASSLVDRTNEQYFGPGTRLTVT.

Concerning this clonotype itself: A read error may account for a junction end that differs from germline. The gene calls are TRBV7-9 and TRBJ1-2, with TRBD1 matching 8 bases. CDR3 length: 16 amino acids. Germline V gives CDR1 SEHNR, CDR2 FQNEAQ (reference sequence). DNA for the CDR3: TGTGCCAGCAGCTCCCGGACAGGGTGGGATAACTATGGCTGCACCTTC. As protein: CASSSRTGWDNYGCTF. Variable domain in full (rest from reference TRBV7-9 and TRBJ1-2): DTGVSQNPRHKITKRGQNVTFRCDPISEHNRLYWYRQTLGQGPEFLTYFQNEAQLEKSRLLSDRFSAERPKGSFSTLEIQRTEQGDSAMYLCASSSRTGWDNYGCTFGSGTRLTVV.